The clone carrying this T cell receptor beta chain appeared many times. Profiled with immunoSEQ multiplex PCR; TCRdb holds only in-frame clones, not every one. The sample lists about 300,000 clones, 80% to 95% seen once, with nearly 7% in the top ten. These data originate in a study of blood T cell repertoires in COVID-19. The CDR3 sequence is 14 residues long. CDR1 SGDLS and CDR2 YYNGEE come from the germline V gene. Trimming stripped 0 bases from V and 4 bases from J, with 9 bases between. The sequenced sample consisted of peripheral blood. This chain uses TRBV9 with TRBJ2-3; perhaps TRBD1 as D (6 bases). This TCR was recovered from a woman aged 25 to 45 with COVID-19, enrolled during active disease. CDR3 protein: CASSVDWGPDTQYF. CDR3 DNA sequence: TGTGCCAGCAGCGTAGATTGGGGGCCAGATACGCAGTATTTT.